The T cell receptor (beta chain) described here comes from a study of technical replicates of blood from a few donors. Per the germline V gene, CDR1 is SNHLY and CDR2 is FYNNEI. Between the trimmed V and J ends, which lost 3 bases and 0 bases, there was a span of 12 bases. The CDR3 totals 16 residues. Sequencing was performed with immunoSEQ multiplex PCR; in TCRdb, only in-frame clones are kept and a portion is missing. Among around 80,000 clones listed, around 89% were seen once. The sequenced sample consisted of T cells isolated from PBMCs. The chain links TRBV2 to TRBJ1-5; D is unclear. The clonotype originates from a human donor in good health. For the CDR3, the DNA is TGTGCCAGCAGTGAGGAGACCGGATATAGCAATCAGCCCCAGCATTTT. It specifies CASSEETGYSNQPQHF.